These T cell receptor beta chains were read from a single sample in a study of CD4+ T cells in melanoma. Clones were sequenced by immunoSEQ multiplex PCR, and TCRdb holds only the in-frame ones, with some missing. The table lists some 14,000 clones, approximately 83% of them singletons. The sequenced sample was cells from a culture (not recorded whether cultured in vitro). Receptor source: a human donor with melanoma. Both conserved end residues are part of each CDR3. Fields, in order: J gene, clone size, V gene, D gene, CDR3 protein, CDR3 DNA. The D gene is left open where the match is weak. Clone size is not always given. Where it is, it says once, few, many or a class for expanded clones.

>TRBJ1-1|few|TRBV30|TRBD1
CAWIGQGGSEAFF
TGTGCCTGGATTGGACAGGGAGGATCTGAAGCTTTCTTT
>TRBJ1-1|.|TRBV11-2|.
CASSQPNTEAFF
TGTGCCAGCAGCCAACCCAACACTGAAGCTTTCTTT
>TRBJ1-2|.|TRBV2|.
CASGWRAPAGYTF
TGTGCCAGCGGATGGAGGGCCCCCGCTGGCTACACCTTC
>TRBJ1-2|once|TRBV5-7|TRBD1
CASSSGDRVQAGYTF
TGTGCCAGCAGCTCGGGGGACAGGGTGCAGGCTGGCTACACCTTC
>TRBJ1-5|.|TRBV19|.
CASTLRGSNQPQHF
TGTGCCAGTACCCTGAGGGGAAGCAATCAGCCCCAGCATTTT
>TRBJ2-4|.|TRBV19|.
CASSIDSGPIAKNIQYF
TGTGCCAGTAGTATAGATTCGGGACCCATAGCCAAAAACATTCAGTACTTC
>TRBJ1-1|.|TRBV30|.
CAWRRQGVWTEAFF
TGTGCCTGGAGGCGGCAGGGAGTATGGACTGAAGCTTTCTTT
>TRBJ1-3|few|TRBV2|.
CASSRLRRGYSGNTIYF
TGTGCCAGCAGCCGCTTAAGAAGGGGGTACTCTGGAAACACCATATATTTT
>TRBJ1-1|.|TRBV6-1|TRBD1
CASTSTGGRTEAFF
TGTGCCAGCACTTCAACAGGGGGCCGTACTGAAGCTTTCTTT
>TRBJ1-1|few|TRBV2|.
CASSESGAFF
TGTGCCAGCAGTGAAAGTGGAGCTTTCTTT
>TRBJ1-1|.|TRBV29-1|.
CSVFYRFNTEAFF
TGCAGCGTATTTTACAGGTTTAACACTGAAGCTTTCTTT
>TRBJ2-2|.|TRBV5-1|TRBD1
CASSTGQGNTGELFF
TGCGCCAGCAGCACGGGACAGGGGAACACCGGGGAGCTGTTTTTT
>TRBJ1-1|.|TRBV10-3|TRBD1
CAISTGGEGNTEAFF
TGTGCCATCAGCACAGGGGGCGAGGGGAACACTGAAGCTTTCTTT
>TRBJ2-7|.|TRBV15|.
CATSSDKNEQYF
TGTGCCACCAGCAGCGACAAAAACGAGCAGTACTTC
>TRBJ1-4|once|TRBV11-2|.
CASSPGEGGSNEKLFF
TGTGCCAGCAGCCCGGGCGAAGGGGGTTCTAATGAAAAACTGTTTTTT
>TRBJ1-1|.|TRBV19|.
CASKRGFYTHTEAFF
TGTGCCAGTAAAAGGGGGTTTTACACCCACACTGAAGCTTTCTTT
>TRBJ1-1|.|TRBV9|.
CASSAEQGIAEAFF
TGTGCCAGCAGCGCCGAGCAGGGGATTGCTGAAGCTTTCTTT
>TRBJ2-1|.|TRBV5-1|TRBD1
CASRQGWNEQFF
TGCGCCAGCAGACAGGGGTGGAATGAGCAGTTCTTC
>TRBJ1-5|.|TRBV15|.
CATSRDLQPQHF
TGTGCCACCAGCAGAGATCTCCAGCCCCAGCATTTT
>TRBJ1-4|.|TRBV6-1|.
CASRTIPTEKLFF
TGTGCCAGCAGAACCATACCGACTGAAAAACTGTTTTTT
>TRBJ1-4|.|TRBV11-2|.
CASSAIKGGEATNEKLFF
TGTGCCAGCAGCGCCATCAAGGGCGGGGAAGCAACTAATGAAAAACTGTTTTTT
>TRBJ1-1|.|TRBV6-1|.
CASRRTMNTEAFF
TGTGCCAGCAGACGGACCATGAACACTGAAGCTTTCTTT
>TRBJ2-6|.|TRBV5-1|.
CASSLYSGANVLTF
TGCGCCAGCAGCTTATACTCTGGGGCCAACGTCCTGACTTTC